This T cell receptor (beta chain) is from a study of pediatric ulcerative colitis (dated by TCRdb to the late 2010s). Turning to the overall study: Among the ulcerative colitis patients, seven had pancolitis and two had left-sided colitis, and histology in every patient was consistent with ulcerative colitis. From 9 or 10 newly diagnosed, treatment-naive pediatric ulcerative colitis patients and a few non-IBD control children, paired blood and rectal samples were collected. Using the Pediatric Ulcerative Colitis Activity Index, a couple of patients were classed as having mild disease, four as having moderate disease and three as having acute severe colitis. Overall results and qualifications from the work: For technical reasons, blood samples from a couple of patients gave substantially fewer templates, and these samples were excluded from the blood-rectal overlap analysis. Compared with controls, ulcerative colitis patients showed significantly higher autologous blood-rectal clonal overlap, a finding that suggests increased T cell trafficking to inflamed tissue. Because the repertoires came from total lymphocyte DNA, rare subsets such as regulatory T cells may have patterns that are not reflected. The healthy control group was small, consisting of only four individuals. Features of the rectal repertoire distinguished controls, mild-moderate colitis patients and acute severe colitis patients, and in acute severe colitis rectal diversity was lower because of clonal expansions. Two rectal CDR3 clonotypes were detected in all ulcerative colitis patients and were not detected in any of the controls.

Through the immunoSEQ TRB Survey service, multiplex V and J primers were used to amplify rearranged CDR3 beta regions from genomic DNA. To keep depth equal across samples, survey-level sequencing depth of up to 500,000 reads per sample was applied. Libraries were purified, pooled and sequenced on Illumina technology. The source study handled its data this way. Productive clonality, sample overlap, pairwise scatters, CDR3 beta length, V/D/J gene usage and productiveness were all assessed with the immunoSEQ online tools. Calculated diversity was defined as the number of unique rearrangements divided by total templates times 100, and Shannon and Simpson indices were additionally computed. For principal component analysis, Z-score normalized data were analyzed with the R prcomp function and the ggbiplot package. Morisita's index was used to quantify the clonal overlap between blood and rectum within each subject. TCRdb carries this immuneACCESS record with in-frame sequences only. Its versions omit some clonotypes, under half of them owing to an unresolved V gene in the studies checked, with the rest unexplained. V and J calls plus clone size are reproduced from that table; the DNA served to infer D and trimming. For this sample there are about 36,000 clones; roughly 85% appear just once. Roughly 25% of the sample is held by the ten biggest clonotypes.

In the case of this clone: What this receptor recognizes is not known. Base qualities are not at hand, and no much larger clone is one base apart.

CDR1 and CDR2 are drawn from the germline V gene (reference sequence): LNHDA, SQIVND. Its CDR3 holds 14 amino acids, cysteine through phenylalanine. The retained sequence is limited to the CDR3, 42 bases, with the frame set at the first base. At the junction V is shortened by 6 bases and J by 2 bases, with 13 bases in between. Before the diagnostic colonoscopy, none of the ulcerative colitis patients had been given any immunosuppressive medication. Blood was sampled at the time of the colonoscopy. The Wizard kit (Promega) was used to extract genomic DNA from the blood and intestinal samples. The sequence was collected from a girl aged 5-17 years with moderate ulcerative colitis. The sequenced sample consisted of blood. The chain is made from TRBV19 and TRBJ1-1; the D gene is unclear. CDR3 protein: CASSGGRVNTEAFF. The sequenced DNA is TGTGCCAGTAGCGGTGGGAGGGTCAACACTGAAGCTTTCTTT.